The 6 T cell receptor beta chains below come from one sample, sequenced in a study of shared clonotypes between healthy human individuals. Sequenced by immunoSEQ multiplex PCR; TCRdb stores in-frame clones only, minus some. The sample lists about 2.4 million clones, roughly 92% occurring once. The source material was naive CD4+ T cells sorted from blood. Subset specified: CD45RA+ positively selected. The receptors derive from a man younger than 35 in good health.

This clone was picked up a small number of times. This sequence joins TRBV30 and TRBJ1-5; 9 positions agree with TRBD1. V shed 3 bases, J shed 7 bases, and the junction held 10 bases outside the gene matches. The length of the CDR3 is 15 residues. Germline CDR1 reads GTSNPN; CDR2 reads SVGIG (reference sequence). The CDR3 reads CAWSLFRTGDQPQHF. In DNA form, the CDR3 reads TGTGCCTGGAGCCTCTTCAGGACAGGGGACCAGCCCCAGCATTTT.

The V gene is TRBV5-1, the J gene TRBJ2-7; D is unresolved. The CDR3 totals 15 residues. V was cut by 0 bases and J by 0 bases, with 10 bases left in between. CDR1 is SGHRS, CDR2 YFSETQ, per germline. In DNA form, the CDR3 reads TGCGCCAGCAGCTTGGAGGGCTTCAGCTCCTACGAGCAGTACTTC. Translated: CASSLEGFSSYEQYF.

This chain uses TRBV7-9 with TRBJ1-1; D gene unclear. This CDR3 has 15 amino acids. The V gene lost 2 bases and the J gene lost 3 bases, with 13 bases spanning the gap. Looked up from germline, CDR1 is SEHNR and CDR2 is FQNEAQ (reference sequence). CDR3 region: CASSLYRQKDTEAFF. DNA of the CDR3: TGTGCCAGCAGCTTATATAGGCAGAAAGACACTGAAGCTTTCTTT.

The chain recombines TRBV19 with TRBJ2-7; TRBD1 might be the D (6 bases). Germline V lookup: CDR1 LNHDA, CDR2 SQIVND (reference sequence). CDR3 size: 13 residues. The V end lost 6 bases, the J end lost 2 bases, and 11 bases lay between the germline ends. This CDR3 is CASRLQGTYEQYF. For the CDR3, the DNA is TGTGCCAGTAGATTACAGGGTACCTACGAGCAGTACTTC.

With respect to this clone: This sample includes further DNA sequences coding for the same CDR3. The rearrangement links TRBV2 to TRBJ2-7; the D is unclear. The CDR3 extends over 11 amino acids. Per the germline V gene, CDR1 is SNHLY and CDR2 is FYNNEI. The V gene lost 3 bases and the J gene lost 4 bases, with 4 bases spanning the gap. The CDR3 DNA is TGTGCCAGCAGTGACAGTTACGAGCAGTACTTC. Translated: CASSDSYEQYF.

The chain recombines TRBV18 with TRBJ1-1; 7 positions match TRBD1. CDR1 is KGHSH, CDR2 LQKENI, per germline. The CDR3 extends over 13 amino acids. The V and J ends lost 4 bases and 7 bases, in that order; junction bases with no gene match: 6. CDR3 in amino acids: CASSRQGSGEAFF. As DNA, the CDR3 is TGTGCCAGCTCACGACAGGGTTCGGGTGAAGCTTTCTTT.